This TCR beta chain was sequenced in a study of blood T cell repertoires in COVID-19. Study as a whole: Whether acute or convalescent, the COVID-19 samples came from the United States, Italy and Spain. From T cells, B-cell-depleted T cells, or PBMCs came the material, which was cDNA or gDNA.

Germline assignment: CDR1 MNHEY and CDR2 SVGAGI. The CDR3 has 11 residues. With respect to this clone: One junction end does not reproduce the germline sequence, and a read error may be involved.

In the original analysis: It was from reference gene primer amplification that nucleated cell counts were estimated. Method: immunoSEQ multiplex PCR; TCRdb's copy keeps in-frame clones and lacks some. That table gives V, J and clone size, and the DNA gave D and trimming. The sample contains about 140,000 clones, about 81% of which appear only once. Sequenced sample: peripheral blood. The chain uses TRBV6-5 and TRBJ2-2, with D perhaps TRBD2 (6 bases). The sequence derives from an elderly woman with acute or convalescent COVID-19. Here the CDR3 DNA reads TGTGCCAGCACTAATTCGGGGGAGCTCTTTTTT. This gives the protein CASTNSGELFF.